These 32 T cell receptor beta chains share one sample of origin, sequenced in a study of metastatic and nonmetastatic thyroid tumors. Using MiXCR, TCRdb reanalyzed the PCR reads. The table records about 38,000 clones, 25% to 30% of them present only once. Patients were all untreated before their thyroid surgery. Sequencing used blood. These receptor sequences come from a female donor with papillary thyroid cancer or a benign thyroid nodule (not recorded which). Some clones in this sample may be carry-over from other donors' samples.

The genes are TRBV30 and TRBJ1-1, with 8 bases that match TRBD1. The CDR3 spans 13 residues. CDR1 GTSNPN and CDR2 SVGIG come from the germline V gene (reference sequence). The V and J ends lost 3 bases and 6 bases, in that order; junction bases with no gene match: 6. The chain's CDR3 is CAWRAQGVAEAFF. The CDR3 region has the DNA TGTGCCTGGAGAGCACAGGGGGTGGCTGAAGCTTTCTTT.

The sample holds many counts of this clone. CDR3 loop: CASSQTKGLSGNTIYF. The CDR3, as DNA: TGCGCCAGCAGCCAAACGAAAGGACTCTCTGGAAACACCATATATTTT. The V call is TRBV4-1, the J call TRBJ1-3; D gene uncertain. The V end lost 2 bases, the J end lost 0 bases, and 11 bases lay between the germline ends. This CDR3 spans 16 amino acids. Germline assignment: CDR1 MGHRA and CDR2 YSYEKL.

This clone was counted ten times or more. V and J are TRBV7-7 and TRBJ2-4; 7 bases map to TRBD2. The V gene end was trimmed by 4 bases and the J gene end by 7 bases; junction bases not matched to a gene: 7. Germline V lookup: CDR1 SSHAT, CDR2 FNYEAQ (reference sequence). The CDR3 has 14 residues. Here the CDR3 reads CASSSPGTTNIQYF. The DNA of the CDR3 is TGTGCCAGCAGCTCCCCCGGGACTACTAACATTCAGTACTTC.

This clone showed up just a few times. V is TRBV11-1 and J is TRBJ2-5, with D hard to call. Germline V CDR1 and CDR2: SGHAT, FQDESV (reference sequence). This CDR3 region has 16 residues. The V end lost 5 bases, the J end lost 2 bases, and 18 bases lay between the germline ends. The DNA of the CDR3 is TGTGCCAGCAGCCCACTCCGGGCATCAGCACAAGAGACCCAGTACTTC. Translating it yields CASSPLRASAQETQYF.

In regard to this clone: One junction end does not reproduce the germline sequence, and a read error may be involved. CDR3: CASSTDRGHEQYF. Here the CDR3 DNA reads TGCGCCAGCAGCACGGACAGGGGTCACGAGCAATACTTC. V is TRBV5-1 and J is TRBJ2-7; 9 bases are shared with TRBD1. The CDR3 has 13 residues. Germline V CDR1 and CDR2: SGHRS, YFSETQ.

This clone was picked up a small number of times. The V call is TRBV2, the J call TRBJ1-6, with D tentatively TRBD1 (6 bases). V lost 7 bases and J lost 14, with 15 bases in between. Germline CDR1 reads SNHLY; CDR2 reads FYNNEI. The CDR3 covers 12 residues. The chain's CDR3 is CASTLSGGTLHF. As DNA, the CDR3 is TGTGCCAGCACCCTGAGTGGGGGCACCCTCCACTTT.

CDR3 sequence (DNA): TGTGCCAGCAGCTTAGTAGCGGGAGGGCCAGTTGAGCAGTTCTTC. It specifies CASSLVAGGPVEQFF. V gene TRBV7-3 combines with J gene TRBJ2-1; 11 bases fit TRBD2. V shed 2 bases, J shed 9 bases, and the junction held 6 bases outside the gene matches. CDR1 and CDR2 (germline): SGHTA, FQGTGA. CDR3 length equals 15 residues. The full variable domain, rest sourced from reference TRBV7-3 and TRBJ2-1, is GAGVSQTPSNKVTEKGKYVELRCDPISGHTALYWYRQSLGQGPEFLIYFQGTGAADDSGLPNDRFFAVRPEGSVSTLKIQRTERGDSAVYLCASSLVAGGPVEQFFGPGTRLTVL.

The chain has TRBV4-1 and TRBJ1-5; D is possibly TRBD1 (5 bases). The germline V gene has CDR1 MGHRA and CDR2 YSYEKL. The V end lost 1 base, the J end lost 2 bases, and 12 bases lay between the germline ends. The CDR3 is made up of 16 amino acids. The CDR3 DNA reads as TGCGCCAGCAGCCAAGTTCTGGTAGGGGGCAATCAGCCCCAGCATTTT. Its protein is CASSQVLVGGNQPQHF.

Many counts were recorded for this clone. CDR3 sequence: CATSRLLQYEQYF. CDR3 bases: TGTGCCACCAGCAGATTACTTCAATACGAGCAGTACTTC. The chain couples TRBV15 to TRBJ2-7; D remains ambiguous. From germline, CDR1 is LNHNV and CDR2 YYDKDF (reference sequence). V was trimmed by 2 bases and J by 4 bases, leaving 9 bases between them. The CDR3 runs to 13 residues.

The chain carries TRBV20-1 and TRBJ2-3; weak D call: TRBD2 (6 bases). The germline V gene has CDR1 DFQATT and CDR2 SNEGSKA (reference sequence). Trimming removed 0 bases from V and 2 bases from J, with 12 bases in between. The CDR3 covers 15 residues. The CDR3 reads CSARDPGGATDTQYF. The CDR3 DNA follows: TGCAGTGCTAGAGATCCCGGGGGAGCCACAGATACGCAGTATTTT.

This clone has ten or more counts. The genes are TRBV20-1 and TRBJ2-3; 13 nucleotides line up with TRBD2. Unmatched junction bases numbered 7, after V lost 6 bases and J lost 1 base. This CDR3 spans 16 amino acids. Germline loops: CDR1 DFQATT, CDR2 SNEGSKA (reference sequence). CDR3 DNA sequence: TGCAGTGCCATAACCGGGACTAGCGGGGGCACAGATACGCAGTATTTT. It encodes CSAITGTSGGTDTQYF.

The chain is built from TRBV28 and TRBJ1-1, with 7 bases aligning to TRBD1. This CDR3 spans 13 amino acids. The ends lost 7 bases at V and 7 bases at J; junction bases unmatched: 9. Germline V gene data show CDR1 as MDHEN and CDR2 as SYDVKM. The CDR3, as DNA: TGTGCCAGCATCTCACCGACAGGGATTGAAGCTTTCTTT. This translates into CASISPTGIEAFF.

This sequence joins TRBV11-2 and TRBJ2-7; 12 nucleotides line up with TRBD2. The J segment lost 7 bases and the V segment lost 0 bases, leaving 4 bases of the junction unmatched. This CDR3 has 15 amino acids. The V gene's germline CDR1 is SGHAT and CDR2 FQNNGV. The CDR3 loop is CASSLDPSGRGEQYF. CDR3 DNA: TGTGCCAGCAGCTTAGATCCTAGCGGGAGGGGGGAGCAGTACTTC.

The J gene is TRBJ2-2, the V gene TRBV11-2; D remains ambiguous. The germline V gene has CDR1 SGHAT and CDR2 FQNNGV. The V end lost 2 bases, the J end lost 8 bases, and 6 bases lay between the germline ends. The CDR3 sequence is 12 residues long. The CDR3 protein is CASSLLLGELFF. The CDR3 DNA reads TGTGCCAGCAGCTTACTCCTAGGGGAGCTGTTTTTT. Full variable domain (missing parts from reference TRBV11-2 and TRBJ2-2): EAGVAQSPRYKIIEKRQSVAFWCNPISGHATLYWYQQILGQGPKLLIQFQNNGVVDDSQLPKDRFSAERLKGVDSTLKIQPAKLEDSAVYLCASSLLLGELFFGEGSRLTVL.

The rearrangement uses TRBV4-2 and TRBJ1-2; no firm D call. V was trimmed by 0 bases and J by 4 bases, leaving 9 bases between them. Germline V gene lookup returns CDR1 LGHNA and CDR2 YNFKEQ. The CDR3 spans 14 residues. The CDR3 DNA reads TGTGCCAGCAGCCAAGATTCCCGGAGCTATGGCTACACCTTC. Its protein product is CASSQDSRSYGYTF.

Points on this clone: A junction end diverges from the germline sequence, so it may reflect a read error. The gene calls are TRBV6-1 and TRBJ2-4; 7 positions agree with TRBD1. This CDR3 spans 13 amino acids. Germline CDR1 and CDR2: MNHNS and SASEGT. The CDR3 DNA sequence: TGTGCCAGCAGTCAGGGGGAGCAAAACATTAAGTACTTC. Its protein product is CASSQGEQNIKYF.

The table lists this clone with a few counts. The chain combines TRBV7-8 with TRBJ2-1; 8 bases map to TRBD1. V dropped 4 bases and J dropped 8; count of bases not matched to a gene: 1. CDR1 is SGHVS, CDR2 FQNEAQ, per germline. CDR3 length: 12 residues. In DNA, the CDR3 is TGTGCCAGCAGCTCAGGGGGCGATGAGCAGTTCTTC. Translating it yields CASSSGGDEQFF. The full variable domain, its missing parts supplied by reference TRBV7-8 and TRBJ2-1, is GAGVSQSPRYKVAKRGQDVALRCDPISGHVSLFWYQQALGQGPEFLTYFQNEAQLDKSGLPSDRFFAERPEGSVSTLKIQRTQQEDSAVYLCASSSGGDEQFFGPGTRLTVL.

V and J are TRBV15 and TRBJ1-5, with a weak D call TRBD1 (6 bases). Per germline, CDR1 LNHNV and CDR2 YYDKDF (reference sequence). The CDR3 length is 15 residues. With 0 bases removed from V and 4 bases from J, the gap between germline ends came to 10 bases. CDR3 protein: CATSRDYRENQPQHF. In nucleotides, the CDR3 is TGTGCCACCAGCAGAGATTACAGGGAGAATCAGCCCCAGCATTTT.

V gene TRBV6-2 or TRBV6-3 combines with J gene TRBJ2-3; the match to TRBD1 covers 9 bases. Germline lookup yields CDR1 MNHEY and CDR2 SVGEGT. The CDR3 is 20 residues long. J gave up 6 bases and V 4 bases, and 23 bases lay outside the gene matches. This CDR3 is CASSSDRGGRGPKPGDTQYF. In DNA form, the CDR3 reads TGTGCCAGCAGTTCGGACAGGGGTGGTCGGGGACCTAAGCCAGGGGATACGCAGTATTTT.

There are a few counts of this clone. This CDR3 fails to terminate in the conserved phenylalanine or tryptophan, so it likely reflects a read error. It is unclear where the CDR3 begins or ends on the DNA, so no DNA is shown, and the CDR3 is as TCRdb lists it. The chain is built from TRBV12-5 and TRBJ1-1. Both ends counted, the CDR3 spans 9 residues. Germline V gives CDR1 LGHNT, CDR2 FRNRAP. The CDR3 sequence: CASGFPCKA.

The rearrangement links TRBV20-1 to TRBJ1-2; D not certain. The V and J ends lost 1 base and 4 bases respectively, with 16 bases between them. The CDR3 has 15 amino acids. Germline V gene data show CDR1 as DFQATT and CDR2 as SNEGSKA (reference sequence). For the CDR3, the DNA is TGCAGTGCTAGAGCCGGAACGCGGATTTCCTATGGCTACACCTTC. This translates into CSARAGTRISYGYTF.

This clone is deemed medium-sized (0.01 to 0.1%). This sequence joins TRBV6-1 and TRBJ2-7; 10 bases agree with TRBD2. The CDR3 totals 15 residues. Germline CDR1 is MNHNS and CDR2 is SASEGT. The ends lost 1 base at V and 0 bases at J; junction bases unmatched: 0. The CDR3 DNA is TGTGCCAGCAGTGAAGGGACTAGCGGCTCCTACGAGCAGTACTTC. It yields the protein CASSEGTSGSYEQYF.

This clone rates as medium-sized. This sequence joins TRBV12-3 or TRBV12-4 and TRBJ2-2; D may match TRBD1 or TRBD2 (5 bases each). The CDR3 loop spans 14 amino acids. The V end was cut by 3 bases, the J end by 8 bases, with 13 bases between. The chain's CDR3 is CASSLSGARGELFF. DNA of the CDR3: TGTGCCAGCAGTTTGTCCGGGGCTCGAGGGGAGCTGTTTTTT.

Turning to this clone: Compared with germline, one end of the junction differs, possibly owing to a read error. The chain carries TRBV6-1 and TRBJ2-6; the D gene is possibly TRBD2 (5 bases). The germline V gene encodes CDR1 MNHNS and CDR2 SASEGT. The CDR3 sequence is 13 residues long. In DNA, the CDR3 is TGTGCCAGCAGTGAAAAGGATCGGACGCTACTAGTTTTC. Its protein product is CASSEKDRTLLVF.

The chain links TRBV4-1 to TRBJ1-2; D not certain. V was trimmed by 2 bases and J by 10 bases, leaving 14 bases between them. Germline values: CDR1 MGHRA, CDR2 YSYEKL. There are 13 residues in the CDR3. In DNA, the CDR3 is TGCGCCAGCAGCCAACTCGGACTCTCCTTCTACACCTTC. It specifies CASSQLGLSFYTF.

By sample fraction, this clone is medium-sized. The chain employs TRBV12-3 or TRBV12-4 and TRBJ1-3, with a possible D match to TRBD1 (6 bases). This CDR3 contains 13 residues. Trimming left V 8 bases short and J 3 bases short, with 11 bases between. CDR3 DNA sequence: TGTGCCAGCGGACAGCTGGATGGAAACACCATATATTTT. It specifies CASGQLDGNTIYF.

The V call is TRBV27, the J call TRBJ1-5; D call uncertain. The germline V gene has CDR1 MNHEY and CDR2 SMNVEV (reference sequence). V was cut by 6 bases and J by 10 bases, with 4 bases left in between. The CDR3 has 9 residues. CDR3 in DNA: TGTGCCAGCAGCCTCCCCCAGCATTTT. Translating it yields CASSLPQHF.

This clone was observed a few times. The V and J genes are TRBV19 and TRBJ1-1; D gene uncertain. The length of the CDR3 is 13 residues. V dropped 6 bases and J dropped 2 bases, with 10 bases sitting between them. Germline loops: CDR1 LNHDA, CDR2 SQIVND (reference sequence). CDR3: CASSQEANTEAFF. In DNA, the CDR3 is TGTGCCAGTAGCCAAGAGGCCAACACTGAAGCTTTCTTT.

The chain recombines TRBV6-5 with TRBJ2-1; D is possibly TRBD2 (7 bases). Germline lookup yields CDR1 MNHEY and CDR2 SVGAGI. V lost 6 bases and J lost 7, with 22 bases in between. This CDR3 is built from 16 residues. The DNA of the CDR3 is TGTGCCAGCAGCCCAAGGGAGGCGGGGGCGCCTAATGAGCAGTTCTTC. Protein product: CASSPREAGAPNEQFF.

This clone has ten or more counts. The V gene is TRBV5-1, the J gene TRBJ2-5; D uncertain. CDR1 and CDR2 from the germline V gene are SGHRS and YFSETQ. Trimming left V 2 bases short and J 2 bases short, with 7 bases between. This CDR3 comprises 13 residues. In DNA form, the CDR3 reads TGCGCCAGCAGCTTAAGAAAGCAAGAGACCCAGTACTTC. This encodes CASSLRKQETQYF.

This clone is medium-sized (0.01 to 0.1%). The V call is TRBV27, the J call TRBJ2-7; 11 nucleotides match TRBD2. Germline CDR1 MNHEY, CDR2 SMNVEV (reference sequence). Trimming took 0 bases from V and 7 from J; bases not matched to a gene: 5. The length of the CDR3 is 15 residues. CDR3 nucleotides: TGTGCCAGCAGTTTATCTAGCGGGAGGGCCGGGGAGCAGTACTTC. It translates to CASSLSSGRAGEQYF.

By share, this clone ranks as medium-sized. The chain uses TRBV6-1 and TRBJ1-5, with 10 bases lining up with TRBD1. The length of the CDR3 is 13 residues. After removal of 7 bases from V and 7 bases from J, the junction contained 4 bases not matched to a gene. CDR1 and CDR2 (germline): MNHNS, SASEGT. The CDR3 loop reads CASIRDRGQPQHF. CDR3 nucleotide sequence: TGTGCCAGCATACGGGACAGGGGACAGCCCCAGCATTTT.